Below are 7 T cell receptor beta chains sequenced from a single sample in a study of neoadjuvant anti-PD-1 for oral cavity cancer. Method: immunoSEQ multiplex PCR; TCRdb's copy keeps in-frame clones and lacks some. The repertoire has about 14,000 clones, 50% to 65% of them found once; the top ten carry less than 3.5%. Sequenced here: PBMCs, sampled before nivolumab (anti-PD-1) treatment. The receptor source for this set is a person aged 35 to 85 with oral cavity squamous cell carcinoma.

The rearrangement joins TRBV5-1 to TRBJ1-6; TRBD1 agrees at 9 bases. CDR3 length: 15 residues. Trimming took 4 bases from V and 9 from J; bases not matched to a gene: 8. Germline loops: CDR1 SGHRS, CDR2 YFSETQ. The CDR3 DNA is TGCGCCAGCAGCCAGGGACAGGGCAATGGTTCACCCCTCCACTTT. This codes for CASSQGQGNGSPLHF.

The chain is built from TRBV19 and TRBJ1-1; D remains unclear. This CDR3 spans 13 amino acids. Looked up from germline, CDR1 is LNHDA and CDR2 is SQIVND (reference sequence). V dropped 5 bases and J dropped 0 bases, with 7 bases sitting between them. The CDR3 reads CASSETLNTEAFF. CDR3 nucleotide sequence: TGTGCCAGTAGTGAGACACTGAACACTGAAGCTTTCTTT.

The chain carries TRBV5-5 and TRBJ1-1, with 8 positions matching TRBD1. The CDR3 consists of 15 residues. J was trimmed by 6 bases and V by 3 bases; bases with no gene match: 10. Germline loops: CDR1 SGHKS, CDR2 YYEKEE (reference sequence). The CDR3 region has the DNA TGTGCCAGCAGCTGGGACAGGCGGGGGTTCCCTGAAGCTTTCTTT. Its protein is CASSWDRRGFPEAFF.

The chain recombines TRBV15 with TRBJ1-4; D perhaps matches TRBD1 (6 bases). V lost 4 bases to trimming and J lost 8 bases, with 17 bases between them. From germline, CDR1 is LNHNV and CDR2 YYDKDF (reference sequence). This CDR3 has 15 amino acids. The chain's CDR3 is CATSTDQGGGEKLFF. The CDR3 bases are TGTGCCACCAGCACTGACCAGGGAGGGGGGGAAAAACTGTTTTTT.

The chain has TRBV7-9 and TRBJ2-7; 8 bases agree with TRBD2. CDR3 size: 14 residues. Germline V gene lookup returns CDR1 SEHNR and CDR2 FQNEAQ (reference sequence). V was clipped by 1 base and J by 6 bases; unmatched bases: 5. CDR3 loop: CASSLDLLAGEQYF. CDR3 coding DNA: TGTGCCAGCAGCTTAGACCTCCTAGCGGGCGAGCAGTACTTC.

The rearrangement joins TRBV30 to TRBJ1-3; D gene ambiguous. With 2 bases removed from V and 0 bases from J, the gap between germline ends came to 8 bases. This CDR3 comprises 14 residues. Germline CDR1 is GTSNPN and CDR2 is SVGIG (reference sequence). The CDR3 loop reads CAWSPGYSGNTIYF. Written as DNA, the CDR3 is TGTGCCTGGAGTCCCGGCTACTCTGGAAACACCATATATTTT.

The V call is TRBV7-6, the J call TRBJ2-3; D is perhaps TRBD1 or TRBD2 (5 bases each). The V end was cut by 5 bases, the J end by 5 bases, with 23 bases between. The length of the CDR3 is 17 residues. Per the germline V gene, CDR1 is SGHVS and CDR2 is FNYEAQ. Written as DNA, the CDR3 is TGTGCCAGCAGCGGAAGACTCCGGGACGGAGAGGGAGATACGCAGTATTTT. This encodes CASSGRLRDGEGDTQYF.